What follows are 9 T cell receptor beta chains derived from one specimen sequenced in a study of shared clonotypes between healthy human individuals (dated by TCRdb to the early 2020s). Receptor amplification or capture employed the immunoSEQ multiplex PCR assay. TCRdb's version of the immuneACCESS table is confined to in-frame rearrangements and falls short of the full clone set. An unresolved V gene accounts for under half of the shortfall where checked; the remainder is of unknown origin. The sample records approximately 2.4 million clones, approximately 96% of which are singletons. In total, the top ten clones hold around 0.13% of the sample. The source material was naive CD4+ T cells sorted from blood. The cell subset or site label corresponds to: CD45RA+ positively selected. Receptor source: a man younger than 35 in good health.

The gene calls are TRBV4-2 and TRBJ2-7, with TRBD1 matching 7 bases. The CDR3 runs 16 residues. V lost 0 bases, J lost 5 bases, and 10 bases stayed unmatched. The germline V gene encodes CDR1 LGHNA and CDR2 YNFKEQ. CDR3 nucleotide sequence: TGTGCCAGCAGCCAAGATTTGGTCCAGGGGGTTGACGAGCAGTACTTC. Translation: CASSQDLVQGVDEQYF.

With respect to this clone: Different DNA sequences within this sample yield the same CDR3. The chain uses TRBV19 and TRBJ2-7; 7 bases are shared with TRBD2. Germline CDR1 is LNHDA and CDR2 is SQIVND (reference sequence). The J segment lost 0 bases and the V segment lost 5 bases, leaving 7 bases of the junction unmatched. This CDR3 is 15 amino acids long. The CDR3 nucleotides are TGTGCCAGTAGTTCCCTCCCGGGGGGCTCCTACGAGCAGTACTTC. Residues: CASSSLPGGSYEQYF.

The chain uses TRBV6-5 and TRBJ1-6; D ambiguous. The CDR3 extends over 15 amino acids. V was trimmed by 6 bases and J by 8 bases, leaving 17 bases between them. Germline V gene sequence: CDR1 MNHEY, CDR2 SVGAGI. This chain's CDR3 is CASSTTLGGDSPLHF. The DNA of the CDR3 is TGTGCCAGCAGCACGACGCTTGGAGGAGATTCACCCCTCCACTTT.

This chain connects TRBV6-1 to TRBJ2-7; 9 bases map to TRBD2. This CDR3 spans 15 amino acids. With 2 bases clipped from V and 4 bases from J, the junction kept 6 bases outside the gene matches. CDR1 is MNHNS, CDR2 SASEGT, per germline. The chain's CDR3 is CASSERSLAGYEQYF. CDR3 coding DNA: TGTGCCAGCAGTGAAAGGAGTCTAGCGGGATACGAGCAGTACTTC.

This chain links TRBV6-1 with TRBJ1-1, with TRBD1 identical over 9 bases. Germline lookup yields CDR1 MNHNS and CDR2 SASEGT. The CDR3 totals 15 residues. V shed 2 bases, J shed 5 bases, and the junction held 6 bases outside the gene matches. CDR3 DNA: TGTGCCAGCAGTGAACCACAGGGGGCGTCGACTGAAGCTTTCTTT. Protein: CASSEPQGASTEAFF.

This chain joins TRBV18 and TRBJ1-5, with D possibly being TRBD1 (5 bases). V lost 3 bases and J lost 7, with 13 bases in between. This CDR3 has 14 amino acids. Germline V lookup: CDR1 KGHSH, CDR2 LQKENI. Here the CDR3 DNA reads TGTGCCAGCTCACCTTACGGGGCTGGGCAGCCCCAGCATTTT. Encoded protein: CASSPYGAGQPQHF.

CDR3 protein: CASSVTGGYGYTF. The CDR3 bases are TGTGCCAGTTCGGTGACAGGAGGCTATGGCTACACCTTC. J is TRBJ1-2 and V is TRBV27, with D tentatively TRBD1 (6 bases). The CDR3 is 13 amino acids. The germline CDR1 and CDR2 sequences are MNHEY and SMNVEV (reference sequence). V lost 9 bases and J lost 4, with 15 bases in between.

This clone came up once. This chain connects TRBV4-1 to TRBJ2-7; TRBD1 might be the D (5 bases). V lost 3 bases to trimming and J lost 1 base, with 10 bases between them. The CDR3 totals 14 residues. CDR1 is MGHRA and CDR2 is YSYEKL in the germline V gene. The CDR3 protein is CASSQNTGSYEQYF. In DNA, the CDR3 is TGCGCCAGCAGCCAGAACACAGGTTCCTACGAGCAGTACTTC.

The rearrangement uses TRBV28 and TRBJ1-5; D gene ambiguous. Germline-derived CDR1 and CDR2 are MDHEN and SYDVKM. Between the trimmed V and J ends, which lost 5 bases and 2 bases, there was a span of 4 bases. The CDR3 has 12 residues. The CDR3, as DNA: TGTGCCAGCAGTCCGGGCAATCAGCCCCAGCATTTT. Translation gives CASSPGNQPQHF.